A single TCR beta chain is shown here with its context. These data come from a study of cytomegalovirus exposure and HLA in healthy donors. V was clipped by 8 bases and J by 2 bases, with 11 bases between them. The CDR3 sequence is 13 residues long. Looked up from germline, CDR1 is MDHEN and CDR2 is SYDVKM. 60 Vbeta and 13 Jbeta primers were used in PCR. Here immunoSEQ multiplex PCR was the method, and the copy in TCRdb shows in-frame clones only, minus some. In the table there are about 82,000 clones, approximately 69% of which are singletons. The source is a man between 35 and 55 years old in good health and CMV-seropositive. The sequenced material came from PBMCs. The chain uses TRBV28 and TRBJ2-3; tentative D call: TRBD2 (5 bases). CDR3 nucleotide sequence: TGTGCCAGCCTGCAGCGGACCACAGATACGCAGTATTTT. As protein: CASLQRTTDTQYF.